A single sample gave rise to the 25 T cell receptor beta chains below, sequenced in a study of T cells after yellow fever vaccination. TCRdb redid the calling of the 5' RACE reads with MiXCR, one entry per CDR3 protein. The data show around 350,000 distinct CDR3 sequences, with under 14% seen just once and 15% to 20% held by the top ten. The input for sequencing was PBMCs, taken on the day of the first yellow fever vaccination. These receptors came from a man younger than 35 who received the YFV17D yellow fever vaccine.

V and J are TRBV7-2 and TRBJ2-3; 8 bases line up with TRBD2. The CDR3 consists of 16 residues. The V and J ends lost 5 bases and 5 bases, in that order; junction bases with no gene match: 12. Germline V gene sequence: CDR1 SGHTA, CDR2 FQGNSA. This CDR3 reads CASSPGTRFSIDTQYF. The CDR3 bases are TGTGCCAGCAGCCCCGGGACTAGGTTTAGTATAGATACGCAGTATTTT.

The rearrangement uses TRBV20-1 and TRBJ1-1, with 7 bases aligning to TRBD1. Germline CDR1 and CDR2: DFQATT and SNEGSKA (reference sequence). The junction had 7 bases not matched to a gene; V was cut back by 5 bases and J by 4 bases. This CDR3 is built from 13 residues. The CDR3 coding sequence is TGCAGTGCTGATAGAGGGGGCCCCACTGAAGCTTTCTTT. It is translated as CSADRGGPTEAFF.

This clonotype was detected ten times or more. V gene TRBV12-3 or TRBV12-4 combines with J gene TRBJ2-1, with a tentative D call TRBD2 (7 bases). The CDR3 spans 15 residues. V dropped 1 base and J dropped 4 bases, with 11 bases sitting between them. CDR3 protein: CASSLGGGRYNEQFF. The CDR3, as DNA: TGTGCCAGCAGTTTAGGCGGGGGCCGGTACAATGAGCAGTTCTTC.

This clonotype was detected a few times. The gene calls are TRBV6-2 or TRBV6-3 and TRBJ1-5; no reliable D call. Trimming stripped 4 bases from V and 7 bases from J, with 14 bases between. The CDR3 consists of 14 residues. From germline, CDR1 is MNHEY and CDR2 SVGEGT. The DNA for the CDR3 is TGTGCCAGCAGTTTGCCCACATCGAACCAGCCCCAGCATTTT. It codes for CASSLPTSNQPQHF.

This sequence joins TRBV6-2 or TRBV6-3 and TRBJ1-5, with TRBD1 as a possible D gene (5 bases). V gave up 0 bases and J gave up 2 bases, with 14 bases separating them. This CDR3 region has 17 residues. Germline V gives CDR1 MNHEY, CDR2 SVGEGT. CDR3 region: CASSYSVRAGGNQPQHF. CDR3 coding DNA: TGTGCCAGCAGTTACTCGGTTCGGGCGGGGGGCAATCAGCCCCAGCATTTT.

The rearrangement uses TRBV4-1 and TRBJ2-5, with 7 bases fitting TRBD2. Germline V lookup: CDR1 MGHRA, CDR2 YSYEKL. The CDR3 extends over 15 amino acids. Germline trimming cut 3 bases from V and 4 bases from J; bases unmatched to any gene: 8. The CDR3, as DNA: TGCGCCAGCAGCCAGGGCGGGCGGGGGTTAGAGACCCAGTACTTC. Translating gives CASSQGGRGLETQYF.

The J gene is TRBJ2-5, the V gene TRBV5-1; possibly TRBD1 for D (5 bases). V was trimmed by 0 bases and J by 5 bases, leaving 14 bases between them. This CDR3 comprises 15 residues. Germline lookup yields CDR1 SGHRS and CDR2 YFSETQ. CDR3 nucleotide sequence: TGCGCCAGCAGCTTGGGGACATCCCCGTGGGAGACCCAGTACTTC. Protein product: CASSLGTSPWETQYF.

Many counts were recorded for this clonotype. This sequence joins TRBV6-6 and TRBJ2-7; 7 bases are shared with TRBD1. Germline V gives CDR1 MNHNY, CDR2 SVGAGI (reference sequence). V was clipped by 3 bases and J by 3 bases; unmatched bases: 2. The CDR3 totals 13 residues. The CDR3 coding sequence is TGTGCCAGCAGTTATCGGGACAGCTACGAGCAGTACTTC. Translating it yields CASSYRDSYEQYF.

In DNA form, the CDR3 reads TGCGCCAGCAGCCGAGATCCGGGACAGGTCTTGGACGAGCAGTACTTC. The encoded protein is CASSRDPGQVLDEQYF. The rearrangement links TRBV4-1 to TRBJ2-7, with 8 nucleotides matching TRBD1. The CDR3 contains 16 residues. Germline values: CDR1 MGHRA, CDR2 YSYEKL. V lost 4 bases, J lost 5 bases, and 13 bases stayed unmatched.

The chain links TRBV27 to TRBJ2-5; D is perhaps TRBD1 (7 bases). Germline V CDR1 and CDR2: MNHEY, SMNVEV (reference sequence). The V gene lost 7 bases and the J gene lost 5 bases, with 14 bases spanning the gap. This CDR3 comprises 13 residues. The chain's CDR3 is CASKSGGQETQYF. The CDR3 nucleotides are TGTGCCAGCAAATCAGGGGGGCAGGAGACCCAGTACTTC.

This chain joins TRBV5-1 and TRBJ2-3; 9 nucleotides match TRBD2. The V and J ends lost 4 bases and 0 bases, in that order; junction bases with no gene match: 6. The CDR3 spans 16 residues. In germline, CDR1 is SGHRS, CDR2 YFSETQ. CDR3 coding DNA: TGCGCCAGCAGCCCCCCGAGCGGGGGGAGCACAGATACGCAGTATTTT. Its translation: CASSPPSGGSTDTQYF.

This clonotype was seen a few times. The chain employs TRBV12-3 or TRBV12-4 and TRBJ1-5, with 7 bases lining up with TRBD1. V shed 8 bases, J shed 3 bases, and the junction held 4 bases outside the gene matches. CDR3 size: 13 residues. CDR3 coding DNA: TGTGCCAGCCGGGACAGCAACAATCAGCCCCAGCATTTT. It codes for CASRDSNNQPQHF.

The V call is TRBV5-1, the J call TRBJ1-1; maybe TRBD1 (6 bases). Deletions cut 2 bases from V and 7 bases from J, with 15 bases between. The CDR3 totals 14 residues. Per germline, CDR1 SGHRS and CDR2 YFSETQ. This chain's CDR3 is CASSFPGEGSEAFF. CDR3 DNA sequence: TGCGCCAGCAGCTTTCCAGGGGAGGGGAGTGAAGCTTTCTTT.

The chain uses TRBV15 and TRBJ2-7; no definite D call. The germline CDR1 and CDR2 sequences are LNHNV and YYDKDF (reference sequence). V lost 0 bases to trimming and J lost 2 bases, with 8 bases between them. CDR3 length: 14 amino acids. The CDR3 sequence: CATSRDSVTYEQYF. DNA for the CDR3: TGTGCCACCAGCAGAGATTCGGTTACCTACGAGCAGTACTTC.

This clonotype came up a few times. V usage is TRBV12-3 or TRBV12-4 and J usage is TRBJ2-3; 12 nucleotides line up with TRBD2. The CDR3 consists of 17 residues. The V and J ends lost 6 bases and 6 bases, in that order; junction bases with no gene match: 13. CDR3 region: CASSRTSGVPRGDTQYF. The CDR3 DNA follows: TGTGCCAGCAGCCGGACTAGCGGGGTCCCCCGGGGTGATACGCAGTATTTT.

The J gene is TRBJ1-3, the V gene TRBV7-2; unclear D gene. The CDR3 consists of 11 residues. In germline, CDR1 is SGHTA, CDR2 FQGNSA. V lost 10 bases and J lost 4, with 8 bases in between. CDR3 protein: CATRSGNTIYF. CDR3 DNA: TGTGCCACCCGCTCGGGAAACACCATATATTTT. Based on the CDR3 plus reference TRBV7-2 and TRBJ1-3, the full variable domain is GAGVSQSPSNKVTEKGKDVELRCDPISGHTALYWYRQSLGQGLEFLIYFQGNSAPDKSGLPSDRFSAERTGGSVSTLTIQRTQQEDSAVYLCATRSGNTIYFGEGSWLTVV.

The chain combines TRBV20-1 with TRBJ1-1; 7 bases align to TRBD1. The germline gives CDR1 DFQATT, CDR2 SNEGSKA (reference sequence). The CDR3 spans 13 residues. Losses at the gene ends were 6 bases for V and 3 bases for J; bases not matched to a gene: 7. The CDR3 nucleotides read TGCAGTGCACCGATCAGGGGGGACACTGAAGCTTTCTTT. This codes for CSAPIRGDTEAFF.

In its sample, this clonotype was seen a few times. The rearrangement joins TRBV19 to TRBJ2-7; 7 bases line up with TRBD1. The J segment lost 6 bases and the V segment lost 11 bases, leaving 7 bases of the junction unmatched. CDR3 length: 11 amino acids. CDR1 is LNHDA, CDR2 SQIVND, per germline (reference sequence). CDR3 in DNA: TGTGCCGGGCCGGACAGGATCGAGCAGTACTTC. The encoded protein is CAGPDRIEQYF.

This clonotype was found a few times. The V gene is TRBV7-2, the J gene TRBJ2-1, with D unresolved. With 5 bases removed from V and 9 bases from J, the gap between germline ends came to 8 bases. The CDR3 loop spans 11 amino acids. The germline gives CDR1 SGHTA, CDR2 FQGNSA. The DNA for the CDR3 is TGTGCCAGCAGCCAACTTGGTGAGCAGTTCTTC. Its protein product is CASSQLGEQFF.

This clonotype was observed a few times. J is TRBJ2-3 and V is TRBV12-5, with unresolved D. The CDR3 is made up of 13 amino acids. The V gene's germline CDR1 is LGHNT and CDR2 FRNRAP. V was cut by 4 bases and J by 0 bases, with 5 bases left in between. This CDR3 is CASGSPSTDTQYF. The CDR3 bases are TGTGCTAGTGGTTCGCCTAGCACAGATACGCAGTATTTT.

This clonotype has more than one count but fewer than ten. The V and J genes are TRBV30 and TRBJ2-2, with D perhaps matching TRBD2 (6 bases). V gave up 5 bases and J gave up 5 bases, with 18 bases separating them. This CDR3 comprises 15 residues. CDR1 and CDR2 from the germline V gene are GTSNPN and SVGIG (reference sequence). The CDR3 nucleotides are TGTGCCTGGGGTATTTCCGGGACTCCGACCGGGGAGCTGTTTTTT. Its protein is CAWGISGTPTGELFF.

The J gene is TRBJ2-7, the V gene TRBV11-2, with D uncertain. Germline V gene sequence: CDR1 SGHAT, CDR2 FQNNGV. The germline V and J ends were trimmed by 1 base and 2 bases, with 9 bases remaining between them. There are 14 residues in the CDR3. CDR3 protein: CASSLGPMPYEQYF. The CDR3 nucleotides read TGTGCCAGCAGCTTAGGACCCATGCCCTACGAGCAGTACTTC. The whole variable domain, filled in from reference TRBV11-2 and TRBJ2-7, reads EAGVAQSPRYKIIEKRQSVAFWCNPISGHATLYWYQQILGQGPKLLIQFQNNGVVDDSQLPKDRFSAERLKGVDSTLKIQPAKLEDSAVYLCASSLGPMPYEQYFGPGTRLTVT.

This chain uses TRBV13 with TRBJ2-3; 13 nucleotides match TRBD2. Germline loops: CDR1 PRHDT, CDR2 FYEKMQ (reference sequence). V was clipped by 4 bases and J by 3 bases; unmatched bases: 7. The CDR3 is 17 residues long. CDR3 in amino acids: CASSSPRTSGGTDTQYF. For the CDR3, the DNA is TGTGCCAGCAGCTCCCCCCGGACTAGCGGGGGAACAGATACGCAGTATTTT.

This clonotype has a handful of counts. The chain's CDR3 is CASSLAPSRAGRGNEQFF. DNA of the CDR3: TGTGCCAGCAGCTTAGCCCCCAGCCGGGCCGGGCGGGGAAATGAGCAGTTCTTC. The chain employs TRBV7-2 and TRBJ2-1; TRBD2 is a possible D gene (6 bases). There are 18 residues in the CDR3. V was trimmed by 0 bases and J by 7 bases, leaving 22 bases between them. In germline, CDR1 is SGHTA, CDR2 FQGNSA.

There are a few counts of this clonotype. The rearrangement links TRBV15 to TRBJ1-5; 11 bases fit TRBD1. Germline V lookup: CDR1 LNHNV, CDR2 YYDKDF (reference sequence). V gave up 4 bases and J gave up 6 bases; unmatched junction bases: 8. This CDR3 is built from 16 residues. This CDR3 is CATSNPWTGGGQPQHF. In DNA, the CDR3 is TGTGCCACCAGCAACCCATGGACAGGGGGCGGTCAGCCCCAGCATTTT. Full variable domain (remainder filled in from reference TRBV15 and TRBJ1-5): DAMVIQNPRYQVTQFGKPVTLSCSQTLNHNVMYWYQQKSSQAPKLLFHYYDKDFNNEADTPDNFQSRRPNTSFCFLDIRSPGLGDTAMYLCATSNPWTGGGQPQHFGDGTRLSIL.